The 5 T cell receptor beta chains listed next were all sequenced from one sample in a study of breast tumors, draining lymph nodes, adjacent tissues. Breast cancer patients provided tissue from their axillary draining lymph nodes. TCRdb reprocessed the multiplex PCR reads with MiXCR, giving one entry per CDR3 protein. The sample has some 97,000 distinct CDR3 sequences, around 20% seen once. The material sequenced was axillary lymph node tissue. The receptors shown here come from a female donor with breast cancer. Some clones in this sample may be carry-over from other donors' samples.

The table lists this clonotype with many counts. The chain's CDR3 is CASSPLISGSTDTQYF. In nucleotides, the CDR3 is TGTGCCAGCAGCCCCCTGATTAGCGGGAGCACAGATACGCAGTATTTT. J is TRBJ2-3 and V is TRBV4-2, with 7 bases fitting TRBD2. Germline lookup yields CDR1 LGHNA and CDR2 YNFKEQ. V dropped 4 bases and J dropped 0; count of bases not matched to a gene: 7. The CDR3 is 16 amino acids.

This clonotype showed up many times. The rearrangement joins TRBV12-3 or TRBV12-4 to TRBJ1-2; TRBD1 is a possible D gene (5 bases). The V and J ends lost 2 bases and 7 bases respectively, with 8 bases between them. The CDR3 has 12 amino acids. CDR3 DNA: TGTGCCAGCAGTTTATGGGGGTTTGGCTACACCTTC. The encoded protein is CASSLWGFGYTF.

This clonotype was recorded many times. This chain connects TRBV7-2 to TRBJ2-5, with D perhaps given as TRBD1 or TRBD2 (6 bases each). V gave up 1 base and J gave up 5 bases, with 14 bases separating them. From germline, CDR1 is SGHTA and CDR2 FQGNSA. The CDR3 covers 15 residues. The CDR3 coding sequence is TGTGCCAGCAGCTTAGTTAGGCAGGGGAGGGAGACCCAGTACTTC. Translating it yields CASSLVRQGRETQYF.

This chain joins TRBV3-1 and TRBJ2-3; 11 bases line up with TRBD2. V trimming: 4 bases; J trimming: 3 bases; junction bases outside the gene matches: 3. The CDR3 extends over 15 amino acids. The V gene's germline CDR1 is LGHDT and CDR2 YNNKEL (reference sequence). The CDR3 region is CASSLLAGVTDTQYF. The CDR3 DNA sequence: TGTGCCAGCAGCCTACTAGCGGGAGTAACAGATACGCAGTATTTT.

This clonotype came up many times. The chain uses TRBV4-2 and TRBJ1-4; 10 bases line up with TRBD1. V lost 0 bases, J lost 10 bases, and 14 bases stayed unmatched. Germline V gives CDR1 LGHNA, CDR2 YNFKEQ. The CDR3 totals 18 residues. The CDR3 here is CASSQDVPRQGAPGKLFF. In nucleotides, the CDR3 is TGTGCCAGCAGCCAAGACGTCCCCCGACAGGGGGCGCCGGGAAAACTGTTTTTT.